Listed here is a single T cell receptor (beta chain). This entry belongs to a study of T cell changes during pregnancy in multiple sclerosis. Trimming cost V 2 bases and J 1 base, with 9 bases left between them. CDR1 LNHDA and CDR2 SQIVND come from the germline V gene (reference sequence). This CDR3 comprises 16 residues. Measured with immunoSEQ multiplex PCR; TCRdb has only the in-frame clones, and not every one. Among 40,000 to 60,000 clones, about 92% were seen once, and the ten largest hold about 0.6%. The clonotype was recovered from a female donor with multiple sclerosis, enrolled in a pregnancy study. The sequences come from CD4+ T cells from peripheral blood mononuclear cells, collected after pregnancy. The V call is TRBV19, the J call TRBJ2-6; maybe TRBD1 (5 bases). CDR3 nucleotides: TGTGCCAGTAGTATACAGGGCGGATCTGGGGCCAACGTCCTGACTTTC. As protein: CASSIQGGSGANVLTF. The variable domain in full, completed from reference TRBV19 and TRBJ2-6, reads DGGITQSPKYLFRKEGQNVTLSCEQNLNHDAMYWYRQDPGQGLRLIYYSQIVNDFQKGDIAEGYSVSREKKESFPLTVTSAQKNPTAFYLCASSIQGGSGANVLTFGAGSRLTVL.